This entry lists 25 T cell receptor beta chains sequenced from one sample in a study of CD8 T cells in Susac syndrome. Random-hexamer reverse transcription was applied to roughly 0.5 to 1 ug RNA. TCRdb used MiXCR to reprocess the immunoSEQ multiplex PCR reads, holding one entry per CDR3 protein. The sample holds roughly 200,000 distinct CDR3 sequences; 95% are singletons and the top ten take approximately 0.094%. The sample comprised CD4+ T cells from PBMCs. The receptor source for this set is a human donor in good health.

The rearrangement uses TRBV29-1 and TRBJ2-7, with a weak D call TRBD1 (5 bases). V was shortened by 5 bases and J by 4 bases, with 12 bases between the two germline ends. Per the germline V gene, CDR1 is SQVTM and CDR2 is ANQGSEA. This CDR3 comprises 12 residues. The CDR3, as DNA: TGCAGCGTTAGGGGCCCCGGGTACGAGCAGTACTTC. The encoded protein is CSVRGPGYEQYF.

J is TRBJ1-2 and V is TRBV4-3; D is unclear. With 0 bases removed from V and 7 bases from J, the gap between germline ends came to 18 bases. CDR3 size: 16 residues. Germline V gene lookup returns CDR1 LGHNA and CDR2 YSLEER. Here the CDR3 reads CASSQEVPSGSFGYTF. CDR3 nucleotide sequence: TGCGCCAGCAGCCAAGAGGTTCCTTCGGGGTCGTTTGGCTACACCTTC.

The chain carries TRBV29-1 and TRBJ2-1; 9 positions match TRBD2. Germline CDR1 reads SQVTM; CDR2 reads ANQGSEA. V gave up 3 bases and J gave up 9 bases; unmatched junction bases: 6. This CDR3 spans 13 amino acids. CDR3 region: CSVEAGGPGEQFF. DNA for the CDR3: TGCAGCGTTGAGGCGGGAGGGCCCGGTGAGCAGTTCTTC.

This chain uses TRBV7-2 with TRBJ1-4; D gene ambiguous. The CDR3 runs 15 residues. The V gene's germline CDR1 is SGHTA and CDR2 FQGNSA. V lost 1 base to trimming and J lost 2 bases, with 8 bases between them. The DNA of the CDR3 is TGTGCCAGCAGCTTAGTGTGGTCTACTAATGAAAAACTGTTTTTT. Translation: CASSLVWSTNEKLFF.

The V and J genes are TRBV27 and TRBJ2-7; TRBD2 matches 7 bases. Trimming removed 5 bases from V and 9 bases from J; junction bases left unmatched: 13. The CDR3 totals 14 residues. Germline V gives CDR1 MNHEY, CDR2 SMNVEV (reference sequence). In DNA form, the CDR3 reads TGTGCCAGCAGTAGCTCTAGCGGCATCAGGGTGCAGTACGTC. Translation gives CASSSSSGIRVQYV.

The CDR3 here is CSAGQGSNEKLFF. DNA of the CDR3: TGCAGTGCTGGACAGGGATCTAATGAAAAACTGTTTTTT. V gene TRBV20-1 combines with J gene TRBJ1-4, with 8 bases identical to TRBD1. The CDR3 covers 13 residues. V shed 5 bases and J 3 bases; nucleotides not matched to a gene: 2. Germline assignment: CDR1 DFQATT and CDR2 SNEGSKA (reference sequence).

The chain has TRBV3-1 and TRBJ1-1; D is possibly TRBD1 (6 bases). This CDR3 region has 15 residues. Germline loops: CDR1 LGHDT, CDR2 YNNKEL (reference sequence). The germline V and J ends were trimmed by 4 bases and 2 bases, with 14 bases remaining between them. CDR3 in amino acids: CASSPAVGGNTEAFF. The CDR3, as DNA: TGTGCCAGCAGCCCGGCCGTGGGGGGCAACACTGAAGCTTTCTTT. Supplemented by reference TRBV3-1 and TRBJ1-1, the full variable domain reads DTAVSQTPKYLVTQMGNDKSIKCEQNLGHDTMYWYKQDSKKFLKIMFSYNNKELIINETVPNRFSPKSPDKAHLNLHINSLELGDSAVYFCASSPAVGGNTEAFFGQGTRLTVV.

A few counts support this clonotype. V is TRBV7-9 and J is TRBJ1-2; D unresolved. The CDR3 covers 14 residues. The ends were cut back, 1 base at V and 1 base at J, with 7 bases in the middle. CDR1 and CDR2 (germline): SEHNR, FQNEAQ (reference sequence). The CDR3 protein is CASSLEGRNYGYTF. The CDR3 DNA follows: TGTGCCAGCAGCTTAGAAGGACGTAACTATGGCTACACCTTC.

The CDR3: CASSVLAGAGQPQHF. As DNA, the CDR3 is TGTGCCAGCAGCGTATTGGCAGGGGCGGGTCAGCCCCAGCATTTT. V gene TRBV9 combines with J gene TRBJ1-5; possible D gene TRBD1, 6 bases. V dropped 1 base and J dropped 6 bases, with 14 bases sitting between them. The CDR3 runs 15 residues. Germline V gene data show CDR1 as SGDLS and CDR2 as YYNGEE.

This rearrangement joins TRBV4-1 to TRBJ1-5; 11 nucleotides line up with TRBD1. The CDR3 covers 15 residues. Germline CDR1 and CDR2: MGHRA and YSYEKL. V gave up 4 bases and J gave up 5 bases; unmatched junction bases: 4. Written as DNA, the CDR3 is TGCGCCAGCAGCCGCGGACAGGGGGCAGATCAGCCCCAGCATTTT. This encodes CASSRGQGADQPQHF.

The V and J genes are TRBV3-1 and TRBJ2-1; D remains unclear. The CDR3 length is 13 residues. CDR1 and CDR2 (germline): LGHDT, YNNKEL (reference sequence). The V and J ends lost 1 base and 11 bases respectively, with 12 bases between them. The CDR3 reads CASSQVPFPQQFF. Written as DNA, the CDR3 is TGTGCCAGCAGCCAAGTCCCATTCCCGCAGCAGTTCTTC.

The chain uses TRBV7-9 and TRBJ2-5, with a possible D match to TRBD2 (6 bases). This CDR3 comprises 13 residues. CDR1 is SEHNR and CDR2 is FQNEAQ in the germline V gene (reference sequence). The V end lost 4 bases, the J end lost 3 bases, and 9 bases lay between the germline ends. DNA of the CDR3: TGTGCCAGCAGCTGGGGCGGGAAAGAGACCCAGTACTTC. This gives the protein CASSWGGKETQYF.

CDR3 loop: CASSSYPGSRGYTF. The CDR3 DNA reads as TGTGCCAGCAGTTCCTATCCAGGGTCAAGGGGCTACACCTTC. The chain has TRBV28 and TRBJ1-2; possibly TRBD1 for D (5 bases). The CDR3 loop spans 14 amino acids. The V gene lost 4 bases and the J gene lost 8 bases, with 17 bases spanning the gap. CDR1 MDHEN and CDR2 SYDVKM come from the germline V gene.

This chain joins TRBV27 and TRBJ2-5, with 8 bases aligning to TRBD2. The V and J ends lost 3 bases and 5 bases, in that order; junction bases with no gene match: 5. There are 14 residues in the CDR3. Germline-derived CDR1 and CDR2 are MNHEY and SMNVEV (reference sequence). CDR3 amino acids: CASSFRAGVETQYF. The CDR3 DNA sequence: TGTGCCAGCAGTTTTAGAGCGGGAGTGGAGACCCAGTACTTC.

V gene TRBV25-1 combines with J gene TRBJ1-1; D not resolved. There are 14 residues in the CDR3. V was cut by 1 base and J by 4 bases, with 10 bases left in between. Germline assignment: CDR1 MGHDK and CDR2 SYGVNS. The DNA of the CDR3 is TGTGCCAGCAGTGAATCGAGTTTGGGCACTGAAGCTTTCTTT. It encodes CASSESSLGTEAFF.

This chain connects TRBV7-2 to TRBJ1-2, with D hard to call. The V and J ends lost 4 bases and 10 bases respectively, with 10 bases between them. CDR3 size: 11 residues. Germline CDR1 SGHTA, CDR2 FQGNSA. CDR3 nucleotides: TGTGCCAGCAGCTCCGACATATTCTACACCTTC. Translating it yields CASSSDIFYTF.

The chain combines TRBV28 with TRBJ2-7; D gene unclear. Germline assignment: CDR1 MDHEN and CDR2 SYDVKM. Trimming removed 6 bases at V and 1 base at J, with 13 bases between. The CDR3 sequence is 14 residues long. The chain's CDR3 is CASRARGASYEQYV. Written as DNA, the CDR3 is TGTGCCAGCAGAGCGCGCGGAGCTTCCTACGAGCAGTACGTC.

The chain has TRBV6-6 and TRBJ1-5; 8 bases align to TRBD1. This CDR3 has 16 amino acids. The germline gives CDR1 MNHNY, CDR2 SVGAGI (reference sequence). Trimming removed 2 bases from V and 5 bases from J; junction bases left unmatched: 8. In nucleotides, the CDR3 is TGTGCCAGCAGTTACGACCCAGGGGGCAAATATCAGCCCCAGCATTTT. Encoded protein: CASSYDPGGKYQPQHF.

The chain links TRBV3-1 to TRBJ2-7, with D unresolved. This CDR3 spans 14 amino acids. Germline lookup yields CDR1 LGHDT and CDR2 YNNKEL (reference sequence). V shed 0 bases and J shed 1 base, with 7 bases lying between them. CDR3 nucleotides: TGTGCCAGCAGCCAAGAAAGGTTTTCCTACGAGCAGTACTTC. Protein sequence: CASSQERFSYEQYF.

The rearrangement uses TRBV30 and TRBJ1-5; D is uncertain. Trimming cost V 2 bases and J 0 bases, with 5 bases left between them. The CDR3 has 13 amino acids. Germline V gene lookup returns CDR1 GTSNPN and CDR2 SVGIG (reference sequence). This CDR3 is CAWSLFSNQPQHF. CDR3 nucleotide sequence: TGTGCCTGGAGTCTTTTTAGCAATCAGCCCCAGCATTTT.

The CDR3 here is CSAGGGTDQPQHF. DNA of the CDR3: TGCAGCGCAGGGGGAGGGACCGATCAGCCCCAGCATTTT. J is TRBJ1-5 and V is TRBV29-1, with TRBD1 matching over 7 bases. The CDR3 runs to 13 residues. Germline CDR1 reads SQVTM; CDR2 reads ANQGSEA. The J segment lost 5 bases and the V segment lost 7 bases, leaving 8 bases of the junction unmatched.

The chain has TRBV27 and TRBJ1-2, with 9 bases identical to TRBD1. V shed 6 bases and J 7 bases; nucleotides not matched to a gene: 9. The CDR3 length is 14 residues. Germline V gives CDR1 MNHEY, CDR2 SMNVEV (reference sequence). This CDR3 reads CASRRGQGSGGYTF. CDR3 coding DNA: TGTGCCAGCAGACGGGGACAGGGATCGGGTGGCTACACCTTC.

The chain recombines TRBV12-3 or TRBV12-4 with TRBJ1-2; D is possibly TRBD1 (6 bases). Trimming shortened V by 5 bases and J by 9 bases, and 16 bases separated the two germline ends. This CDR3 has 13 residues. The CDR3 DNA reads as TGTGCCAGCAGTCCCAAGGGGGTGGGCCGCTACACCTTC. Protein: CASSPKGVGRYTF.

This clonotype was observed a single time. J is TRBJ2-3 and V is TRBV11-2, with D perhaps matching TRBD2 (6 bases). Between the trimmed V and J ends, which lost 1 base and 6 bases, there was a span of 20 bases. The CDR3 contains 17 residues. Germline values: CDR1 SGHAT, CDR2 FQNNGV. The chain's CDR3 is CASSLGWRELPEDTQYF. The CDR3 DNA reads TGTGCCAGCAGCTTAGGGTGGAGGGAGCTACCTGAGGATACGCAGTATTTT.

The J gene is TRBJ2-2, the V gene TRBV20-1; tentative D call: TRBD2 (7 bases). CDR3 size: 14 residues. Per germline, CDR1 DFQATT and CDR2 SNEGSKA (reference sequence). The CDR3 is CSPRGGTNTGELFF. The CDR3 region has the DNA TGCAGCCCAAGGGGGGGGACGAACACCGGGGAGCTGTTTTTT.